This TCR beta chain was retrieved from a study of blood T cell repertoires in COVID-19. Study at large: There were acute and convalescent COVID-19 samples, and they came from the United States, Italy and Spain.

CDR1 is SGHAT, CDR2 FQNNGV, per germline. Trimming cost V 3 bases and J 5 bases, with 17 bases left between them. The CDR3 sequence is 15 residues long. Original methodology: Cell counts per sample came from amplifying reference gene primers. Sequenced by immunoSEQ multiplex PCR; TCRdb stores in-frame clones only, minus some. V, J and clone size are those of that table, while D and trimming were read from the DNA. This sample has hundreds of thousands of clones, with around nine tenths found just once. Sequencing was performed on peripheral blood. This sequence was found in a man younger than 30 with COVID-19, enrolled during active disease. The rearrangement uses TRBV11-2 and TRBJ2-7, with TRBD2 as a possible D gene (6 bases). CDR3 in DNA: TGTGCCAGCAGCTTTTTCGCAGGGAGGTGGCACGAGCAGTACTTC. Translated: CASSFFAGRWHEQYF.